Following are 18 T cell receptor beta chains from one sample sequenced in a study of CD8+ T cells in alopecia areata (dated by TCRdb to 2017 to 2018). Taken with the paper, the label for time point translates to: 24 weeks on oral tofacitinib. The treatment or condition label here, explained by the study, means: oral pan-JAK inhibitor, 5-10 mg twice daily. Receptor amplification or capture employed the immunoSEQ multiplex PCR assay. For TCR sequencing, RNA was extracted from every sample and reverse transcribed into cDNA to serve as template. Sourced from immuneACCESS, this table was stored by TCRdb with only in-frame sequences that have V and J called. A share of the clones is absent; for the studies checked, an unresolved V gene accounts for under half, and the remainder has no known explanation. The sample table shows 110,000 or so clones, and approximately 55% are seen once. Together, the top ten hold about 3.2% of the sample.

Sample: CD4+ T cells sorted from blood, taken at week 24, from a patient treated with tofacitinib. The receptors originated from a human donor with alopecia areata.

The CDR3 DNA sequence: TGTGCCAGCAGCCTTAGCGGGCGGGCCGCAGATACGCAGTATTTT. Encoded protein: CASSLSGRAADTQYF. The chain is built from TRBV7-9 and TRBJ2-3, with 7 bases identical to TRBD2. Germline CDR1 SEHNR, CDR2 FQNEAQ (reference sequence). The ends lost 5 bases at V and 4 bases at J; junction bases unmatched: 9. This CDR3 is built from 15 residues.

V and J are TRBV18 and TRBJ2-1, with D perhaps TRBD1 (5 bases). The V end lost 3 bases, the J end lost 4 bases, and 13 bases lay between the germline ends. The germline gives CDR1 KGHSH, CDR2 LQKENI. This CDR3 spans 15 amino acids. The CDR3 loop is CASSPTQGAYNEQFF. CDR3 in DNA: TGTGCCAGCTCACCTACCCAAGGGGCTTACAATGAGCAGTTCTTC.

V gene TRBV23-1 combines with J gene TRBJ1-2; D ambiguous. TRBV23-1 is classed as an ORF, of uncertain function. The V and J ends lost 3 bases and 3 bases respectively, with 5 bases between them. The CDR3 sequence is 12 residues long. The CDR3 loop is CASSHTYYGYTF. DNA of the CDR3: TGCGCCAGCAGTCACACATACTATGGCTACACCTTC.

The genes are TRBV6-5 and TRBJ2-7; 7 bases map to TRBD1. The CDR3 contains 15 residues. V was clipped by 5 bases and J by 2 bases; unmatched bases: 9. Germline CDR1 and CDR2: MNHEY and SVGAGI. The CDR3 nucleotides read TGTGCCAGCAGTCCTCGACAGGGACAAACCTACGAGCAGTACTTC. As protein: CASSPRQGQTYEQYF.

The V call is TRBV5-4, the J call TRBJ2-1; TRBD2 matches 8 bases. J lost 6 bases, V lost 4 bases, and 9 bases had no gene match. The CDR3 has 15 residues. The germline CDR1 and CDR2 sequences are SGHNT and YYREEE (reference sequence). The CDR3 nucleotides read TGTGCCAGCAGCGTACCGGGACTAGGGTCCAATGAGCAGTTCTTC. Protein: CASSVPGLGSNEQFF. Variable domain in full (rest from reference TRBV5-4 and TRBJ2-1): ETGVTQSPTHLIKTRGQQVTLRCSSQSGHNTVSWYQQALGQGPQFIFQYYREEENGRGNFPPRFSGLQFPNYSSELNVNALELDDSALYLCASSVPGLGSNEQFFGPGTRLTVL.

Points on this clone: A junction end diverges from the germline sequence, so it may reflect a read error. This chain joins TRBV6-5 and TRBJ1-2; D possibly corresponds to TRBD1 (6 bases). The V gene's germline CDR1 is MNHEY and CDR2 SVGAGI. The length of the CDR3 is 13 residues. As DNA, the CDR3 is TGTGCCAGCACCCCCACGGCGACAGGCCGCCTCAACTTC. This gives the protein CASTPTATGRLNF.

J is TRBJ1-6 and V is TRBV30, with D maybe TRBD1 (5 bases). The V gene's germline CDR1 is GTSNPN and CDR2 SVGIG (reference sequence). Trimming took 4 bases from V and 5 from J, leaving 18 bases between them. The CDR3 loop spans 16 amino acids. The chain's CDR3 is CAWTASISGNNSPLHF. CDR3 bases: TGTGCCTGGACTGCCTCCATCTCAGGGAATAATTCACCCCTCCACTTT. The complete variable domain, with remaining parts taken from reference TRBV30 and TRBJ1-6, reads SQTIHQWPATLVQPVGSPLSLECTVEGTSNPNLYWYRQAAGRGLQLLFYSVGIGQISSEVPQNLSASRPQDRQFILSSKKLLLSDSGFYLCAWTASISGNNSPLHFGNGTRLTVT.

J is TRBJ1-4 and V is TRBV5-1, with 9 positions matching TRBD1. J gave up 8 bases and V 1 base, and 6 bases lay outside the gene matches. The CDR3 runs 15 residues. Germline CDR1 and CDR2: SGHRS and YFSETQ. This CDR3 reads CASSLLGQGLEKLFF. In DNA form, the CDR3 reads TGCGCCAGCAGCTTGTTGGGACAGGGCCTCGAAAAACTGTTTTTT.

The rearrangement uses TRBV4-1 and TRBJ1-1; D uncertain. The V gene lost 0 bases and the J gene lost 4 bases, with 12 bases spanning the gap. The CDR3 contains 15 residues. Germline V CDR1 and CDR2: MGHRA, YSYEKL. This chain's CDR3 is CASSQDTGRTTEAFF. In nucleotides, the CDR3 is TGCGCCAGCAGCCAAGATACGGGGAGGACCACTGAAGCTTTCTTT.

The DNA for the CDR3 is TGTGCCAGCAGCACAGGGACGGTCTATGGCTACACCTTC. Translated: CASSTGTVYGYTF. The chain employs TRBV7-2 and TRBJ1-2; tentative D call: TRBD1 (6 bases). This CDR3 comprises 13 residues. Germline V CDR1 and CDR2: SGHTA, FQGNSA. Between the trimmed V and J ends, which lost 5 bases and 4 bases, there was a span of 11 bases.

Of note for this clone: Other DNA sequences in this sample translate to the same CDR3. The chain carries TRBV7-9 and TRBJ1-2; D is ambiguous. Trimming removed 1 base at V and 6 bases at J, with 3 bases between. In germline, CDR1 is SEHNR, CDR2 FQNEAQ (reference sequence). The CDR3 extends over 11 amino acids. CDR3 nucleotide sequence: TGTGCCAGCAGCTTAGGGGATGGCTACACCTTC. This codes for CASSLGDGYTF.

The rearrangement uses TRBV29-1 and TRBJ2-3; D not resolved. V was pared by 2 bases and J by 7 bases, with 7 bases between. The CDR3 has 11 residues. The germline CDR1 and CDR2 sequences are SQVTM and ANQGSEA. The CDR3 nucleotides are TGCAGCGTTGAAAGACAAAATACGCAGTATTTT. Encoded protein: CSVERQNTQYF.

This clone has a handful of counts. CDR3 residues: CATRGPGQGQETQYF. CDR3 in DNA: TGTGCCACCAGAGGTCCGGGACAGGGGCAAGAGACCCAGTACTTC. The chain combines TRBV15 with TRBJ2-5, with TRBD1 matching over 10 bases. This CDR3 has 15 residues. Trimming removed 6 bases from V and 2 bases from J; junction bases left unmatched: 6. Germline V gene data show CDR1 as LNHNV and CDR2 as YYDKDF (reference sequence). Looking up the rest from reference TRBV15 and TRBJ2-5 gives the full variable domain: DAMVIQNPRYQVTQFGKPVTLSCSQTLNHNVMYWYQQKSSQAPKLLFHYYDKDFNNEADTPDNFQSRRPNTSFCFLDIRSPGLGDTAMYLCATRGPGQGQETQYFGPGTRLLVL.

The CDR3 coding sequence is TGCGCCAGCAGCCAAGCCCTAGCTGTGGAGACCCAGTACTTC. Translating gives CASSQALAVETQYF. J is TRBJ2-5 and V is TRBV4-1; D perhaps matches TRBD2 (5 bases). Trimming removed 1 base at V and 5 bases at J, with 11 bases between. This CDR3 has 14 residues. Germline values: CDR1 MGHRA, CDR2 YSYEKL.

The CDR3 is CASSFTPRTDTQYF. CDR3 nucleotides: TGTGCCAGCAGCTTCACTCCTCGCACAGATACGCAGTATTTT. The J gene is TRBJ2-3, the V gene TRBV7-2; D unresolved. This CDR3 contains 14 residues. From germline, CDR1 is SGHTA and CDR2 FQGNSA. The V and J ends lost 3 bases and 1 base respectively, with 8 bases between them.

This sequence joins TRBV2 and TRBJ2-2; a possible D gene is TRBD1 (6 bases). Germline V gene lookup returns CDR1 SNHLY and CDR2 FYNNEI. Trimming left V 6 bases short and J 4 bases short, with 21 bases between. The CDR3 contains 17 residues. The chain's CDR3 is CASRGARGRGPTGELFF. The DNA of the CDR3 is TGTGCCAGCAGGGGGGCCCGTGGCAGGGGACCCACCGGGGAGCTGTTTTTT.

The CDR3 DNA sequence: TGTGCCAGCAGCCCTCAACAGGGGGTCTATGGCTACACCTTC. It is translated as CASSPQQGVYGYTF. The chain employs TRBV7-2 and TRBJ1-2, with TRBD1 matching over 8 bases. This CDR3 contains 14 residues. The V and J ends lost 5 bases and 4 bases, in that order; junction bases with no gene match: 6. Germline loops: CDR1 SGHTA, CDR2 FQGNSA.

This chain connects TRBV15 to TRBJ2-7; D perhaps matches TRBD2 (6 bases). The CDR3 has 14 residues. Trimming removed 0 bases at V and 1 base at J, with 7 bases between. CDR1 is LNHNV and CDR2 is YYDKDF in the germline V gene (reference sequence). The CDR3 loop is CATSRDGGSYEQYF. The CDR3 DNA follows: TGTGCCACCAGCAGAGACGGGGGATCCTACGAGCAGTACTTC.